The next 3 T cell receptor beta chains were all read from a single sample in a study of blood T cell repertoires in COVID-19. Assay: immunoSEQ multiplex PCR; the TCRdb copy retains only in-frame clones and omits some. The sample records about 210,000 clones, 70% to 90% being singletons. The specimen was peripheral blood. The receptors were sampled from a woman aged 40 to 50 with acute or convalescent COVID-19.

The chain is built from TRBV19 and TRBJ2-2, with D perhaps matching TRBD1 (5 bases). Germline V gives CDR1 LNHDA, CDR2 SQIVND (reference sequence). V lost 3 bases, J lost 4 bases, and 12 bases lay in between. The CDR3 extends over 15 amino acids. CDR3 protein: CASSITPRGTGELFF. In DNA form, the CDR3 reads TGTGCCAGTAGTATTACACCTAGGGGCACCGGGGAGCTGTTTTTT.

The rearrangement joins TRBV28 to TRBJ1-6, with 8 bases matching TRBD1. This CDR3 contains 15 residues. The V segment lost 5 bases and the J segment 10 bases; nucleotides outside the gene matches: 10. Germline V gene data show CDR1 as MDHEN and CDR2 as SYDVKM. For the CDR3, the DNA is TGTGCCAGCAGTACGGGACAGGCATGGCCCTCACCCCTCCACTTT. Protein sequence: CASSTGQAWPSPLHF.

V is TRBV6-1 and J is TRBJ2-7; D possibly corresponds to TRBD1 (5 bases). Germline lookup yields CDR1 MNHNS and CDR2 SASEGT. The V end was cut by 2 bases, the J end by 3 bases, with 8 bases between. The CDR3 has 13 amino acids. The DNA of the CDR3 is TGTGCCAGCAGTGAACGAGACAGCTACGAGCAGTACGTC. Translated, it gives CASSERDSYEQYV.